The text below deals with one TCR beta chain. The antigen is unknown. This specimen comes from a study of cytomegalovirus exposure and HLA in healthy donors. General observations from the study: Rare TCR sequences dominated, though some public TCRs recurred in many donors.

The germline V gene has CDR1 MGHRA and CDR2 YSYEKL. The CDR3 loop spans 15 amino acids. Trimming shortened V by 0 bases and J by 4 bases, and 9 bases separated the two germline ends. Libraries were prepared by immunoSEQ multiplex PCR; TCRdb keeps only in-frame clonotypes and omits some of them. The data hold approximately 72,000 clones, with around 94% observed a single time. The clonotype originates from a woman younger than 35 in good health and CMV-seronegative. The chain is built from TRBV4-1 and TRBJ2-2, with a possible D match to TRBD1 (5 bases). The specimen sequenced was PBMCs. CDR3 sequence reads: CASSQDRAVTGELFF. DNA of the CDR3: TGCGCCAGCAGCCAAGACAGGGCGGTCACCGGGGAGCTGTTTTTT.